Listed below are T cell receptor beta chains from one sample, sequenced in a study of beta chain features in type 1 diabetes. TCRdb's copy holds only in-frame clones and misses some; the assay was immunoSEQ multiplex PCR. This sample yields over 120,000 clones, of which less than 11% are seen a single time; roughly 1.3% belongs to the top ten. The sequenced sample was naive CD4+ T cells from blood. These receptor sequences come from a man aged 18 to 29 in good health. Both conserved end residues are part of each CDR3. Fields, in order: clone size, V gene, J gene, CDR3 length, D gene, CDR3 DNA, CDR3 protein. D genes are given only for firm matches. Some rows have no size entry. The others give once, few or many, or a class for an expanded clone.

-,TRBV6-1,TRBJ2-5,14,TRBD1,TGTGCCAGCAGTGCTCTCAGGGGGCGAGAGACCCAGTACTTC,CASSALRGRETQYF
many,TRBV29-1,TRBJ2-1,12,-,TGCAGCGTTGAGGTTAGGGGGAATGAGCAGTTCTTC,CSVEVRGNEQFF
few,TRBV2,TRBJ2-5,17,TRBD2,TGTGCCAGCAGGACCCTAGCGGGGGGTTTTTTTGAAGAGACCCAGTACTTC,CASRTLAGGFFEETQYF
-,TRBV30,TRBJ2-3,13,-,TGTGCCTGGAGTGTCCTACTGGAGGATACGCAGTATTTT,CAWSVLLEDTQYF
few,TRBV6-5,TRBJ2-7,14,TRBD1,TGTGCCAGCACCGCGGACAGGCGCCGTTTCGAGCAGTACTTC,CASTADRRRFEQYF
few,TRBV7-3,TRBJ1-5,12,-,TGTGCCAGCAGCTTAAATGGCTCGCCCCAGCATTTT,CASSLNGSPQHF
-,TRBV27,TRBJ1-2,14,TRBD1,TGTGCCAGCAGTTTAGGGGGACAGGGGAATGGCTACACCTTC,CASSLGGQGNGYTF
few,TRBV6-6,TRBJ2-5,15,TRBD1,TGTGCCAGCAGCCCAGACAGGGTGGGGCAAGAGACCCAGTACTTC,CASSPDRVGQETQYF
few,TRBV4-3,TRBJ2-7,15,-,TGCGCCAGCAGCCGCGAAGCAGGGGTTACCTACGAGCAGTACTTC,CASSREAGVTYEQYF
-,TRBV6-5,TRBJ2-3,11,-,TGTGCCACCGCTCAGGGGGATACGCAGTATTTT,CATAQGDTQYF
-,TRBV7-2,TRBJ2-1,15,TRBD1,TGTGCCAGCAGCCAAAGACAGGGAATCCACAATGAGCAGTTCTTC,CASSQRQGIHNEQFF
few,TRBV11-2,TRBJ1-2,12,-,TGTGCCAGCAGCCCGTTGGGGGGTGGCTACACCTTC,CASSPLGGGYTF
-,TRBV5-1,TRBJ2-7,14,-,TGCGCCAGCAGCGGTACAGGGTTTATCTACGAGCAGTACTTC,CASSGTGFIYEQYF
-,TRBV6-6,TRBJ2-2,15,-,TGTGCCAGCAGTTATGGGGGGGCGGACACCGGGGAGCTGTTTTTT,CASSYGGADTGELFF
few,TRBV7-9,TRBJ2-5,15,-,TGTGCCAGCAGCCGAGCCGGGACACTCCAAGAGACCCAGTACTTC,CASSRAGTLQETQYF
-,TRBV13,TRBJ2-1,17,TRBD2,TGTGCCAGCAGCCCGTACCGACTAGCGGGGATTTTCCATGAGCAGTTCTTC,CASSPYRLAGIFHEQFF
many,TRBV7-9,TRBJ2-4,13,-,TGTGCCAGCAGCCCCCGGGCGGGGAACATTCAGTACTTC,CASSPRAGNIQYF
-,TRBV2,TRBJ1-2,15,-,TGTGCCAGCGGAGCGCAGGGCGCCTCAGACTATGGCTACACCTTC,CASGAQGASDYGYTF
-,TRBV28,TRBJ2-7,12,-,TGTGCGGGGGGGGGCAGGGGCCGCGAGCAGTACTTC,CAGGGRGREQYF
-,TRBV7-8,TRBJ2-1,16,TRBD1,TGTGCCAGCAGCTATCGGACAGGGAGCTCCTACAATGAGCAGCTCTTC,CASSYRTGSSYNEQLF
few,TRBV19,TRBJ2-5,15,-,TGTGCCAGTAGTGACACCCCGGGACAATGGGAGACCCAGTACTTC,CASSDTPGQWETQYF
few,TRBV19,TRBJ2-2,13,TRBD1,TGTGCCATCGGGACAGGGGGCACCGGGGAGCTGTTTTTT,CAIGTGGTGELFF
-,TRBV5-4,TRBJ1-2,15,TRBD1,TGTGCCAGCAGCGAAGGGACAGAGACTAACTATGGCTACACCTTC,CASSEGTETNYGYTF
few,TRBV9,TRBJ1-5,16,-,TGTGCCAGCAGCGCCCAGGACAGTGTTAGCAATCAGCCCCAGCATTTT,CASSAQDSVSNQPQHF
few,TRBV6-5,TRBJ1-2,14,-,TGTGCCAGCAGTTACTCGCGGGGCAACTATGGCTACACCTTC,CASSYSRGNYGYTF